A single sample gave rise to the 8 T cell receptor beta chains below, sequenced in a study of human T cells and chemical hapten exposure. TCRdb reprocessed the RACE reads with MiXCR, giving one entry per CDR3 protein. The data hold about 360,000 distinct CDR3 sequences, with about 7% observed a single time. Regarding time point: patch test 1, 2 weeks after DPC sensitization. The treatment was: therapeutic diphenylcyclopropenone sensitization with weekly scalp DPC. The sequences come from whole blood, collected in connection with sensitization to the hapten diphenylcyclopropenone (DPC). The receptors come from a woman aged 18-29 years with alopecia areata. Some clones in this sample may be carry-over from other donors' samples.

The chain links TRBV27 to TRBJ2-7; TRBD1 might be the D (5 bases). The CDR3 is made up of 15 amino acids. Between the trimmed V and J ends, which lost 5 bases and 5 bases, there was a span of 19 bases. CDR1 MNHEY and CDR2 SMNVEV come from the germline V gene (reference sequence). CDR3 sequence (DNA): TGTGCCAGCAGTCCCGGAACAGGACCTTGGAACGAGCAGTACTTC. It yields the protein CASSPGTGPWNEQYF.

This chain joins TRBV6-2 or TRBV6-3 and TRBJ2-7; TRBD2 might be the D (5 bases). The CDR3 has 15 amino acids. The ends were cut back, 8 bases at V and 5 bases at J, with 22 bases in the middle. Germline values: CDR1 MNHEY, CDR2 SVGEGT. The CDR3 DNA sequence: TGTGCCAGCCGAGAGTTCGGAGGTCCCCCACACGAGCAGTACTTC. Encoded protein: CASREFGGPPHEQYF.

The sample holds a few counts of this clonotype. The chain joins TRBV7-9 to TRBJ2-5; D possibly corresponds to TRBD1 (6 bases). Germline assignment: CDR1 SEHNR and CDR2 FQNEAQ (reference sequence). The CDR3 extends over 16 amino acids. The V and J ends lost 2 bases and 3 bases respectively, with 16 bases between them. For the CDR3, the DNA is TGTGCCAGCAGCTTACTGGACAGTGGTTGGGAAGAGACCCAGTACTTC. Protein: CASSLLDSGWEETQYF.

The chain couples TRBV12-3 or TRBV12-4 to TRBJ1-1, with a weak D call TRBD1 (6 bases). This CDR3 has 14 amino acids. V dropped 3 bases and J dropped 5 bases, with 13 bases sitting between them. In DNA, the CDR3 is TGTGCCAGCAGTTTCTCGGGGGCGGGAACTGAAGCTTTCTTT. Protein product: CASSFSGAGTEAFF.

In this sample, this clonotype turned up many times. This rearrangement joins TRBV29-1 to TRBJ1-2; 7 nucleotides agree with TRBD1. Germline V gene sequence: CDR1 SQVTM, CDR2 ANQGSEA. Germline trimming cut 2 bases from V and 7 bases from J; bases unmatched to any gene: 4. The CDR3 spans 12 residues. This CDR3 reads CSVETGVSGYTF. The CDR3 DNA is TGCAGCGTTGAAACAGGGGTGTCTGGCTACACCTTC.

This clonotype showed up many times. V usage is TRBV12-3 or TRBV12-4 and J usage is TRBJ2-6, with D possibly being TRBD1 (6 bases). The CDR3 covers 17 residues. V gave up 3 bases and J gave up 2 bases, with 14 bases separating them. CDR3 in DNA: TGTGCCAGCAGTTTCGATAGACAGGTAGCTGGGGCCAACGTCCTGACTTTC. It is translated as CASSFDRQVAGANVLTF.

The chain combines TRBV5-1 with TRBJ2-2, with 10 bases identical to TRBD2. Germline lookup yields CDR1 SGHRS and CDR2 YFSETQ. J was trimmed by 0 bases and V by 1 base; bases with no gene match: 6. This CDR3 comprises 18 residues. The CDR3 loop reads CASSLPLLAGSNTGELFF. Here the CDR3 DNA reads TGCGCCAGCAGCTTGCCCCTACTAGCGGGGTCGAACACCGGGGAGCTGTTTTTT.

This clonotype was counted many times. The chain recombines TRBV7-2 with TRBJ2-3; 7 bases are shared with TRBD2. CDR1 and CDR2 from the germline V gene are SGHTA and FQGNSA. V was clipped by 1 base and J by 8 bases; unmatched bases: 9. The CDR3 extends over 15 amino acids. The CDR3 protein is CASSLDPQRGFTQYF. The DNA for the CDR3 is TGTGCCAGCAGCTTAGACCCCCAGCGGGGCTTTACGCAGTATTTT.